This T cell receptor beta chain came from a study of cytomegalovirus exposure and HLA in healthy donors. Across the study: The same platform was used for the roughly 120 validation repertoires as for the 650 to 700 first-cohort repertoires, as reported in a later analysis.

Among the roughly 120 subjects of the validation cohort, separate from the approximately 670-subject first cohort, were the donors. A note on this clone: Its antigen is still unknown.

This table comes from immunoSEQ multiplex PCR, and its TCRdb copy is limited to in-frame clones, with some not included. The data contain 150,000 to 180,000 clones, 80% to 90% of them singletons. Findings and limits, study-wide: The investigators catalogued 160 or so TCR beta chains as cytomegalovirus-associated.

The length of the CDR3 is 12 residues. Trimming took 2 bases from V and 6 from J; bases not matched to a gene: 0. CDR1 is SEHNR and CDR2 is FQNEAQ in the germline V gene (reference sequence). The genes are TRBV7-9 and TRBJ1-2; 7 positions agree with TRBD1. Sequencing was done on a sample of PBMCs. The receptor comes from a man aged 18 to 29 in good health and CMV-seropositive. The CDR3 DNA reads TGTGCCAGCAGCTTACAGGGGGATGGCTACACCTTC. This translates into CASSLQGDGYTF.